One and the same sample provided the 17 T cell receptor beta chains below, sequenced in a study of blood T cell repertoires in COVID-19. The protocol was immunoSEQ multiplex PCR, while the TCRdb copy is restricted to in-frame clones and leaves out a portion. Of about 100,000 clones in the sample, about 90% were seen once. The sequenced sample consisted of peripheral blood. The receptors here all came from a man younger than 40 in a cohort sampled during active COVID-19.

This rearrangement joins TRBV4-3 to TRBJ2-1; D possibly corresponds to TRBD2 (5 bases). The CDR3 totals 17 residues. The germline V gene has CDR1 LGHNA and CDR2 YSLEER. V was shortened by 0 bases and J by 0 bases, with 12 bases between the two germline ends. The CDR3 sequence is CASSQDWSGSSYNEQFF. The CDR3 DNA sequence: TGCGCCAGCAGCCAAGATTGGAGCGGCAGCTCCTACAATGAGCAGTTCTTC.

The chain combines TRBV4-1 with TRBJ1-1; TRBD1 is a possible D gene (5 bases). This CDR3 has 16 amino acids. With 3 bases removed from V and 3 bases from J, the gap between germline ends came to 17 bases. Germline-derived CDR1 and CDR2 are MGHRA and YSYEKL. The CDR3 sequence: CASSQNPQGGYTEAFF. CDR3 nucleotides: TGCGCCAGCAGCCAGAACCCGCAGGGAGGATACACTGAAGCTTTCTTT.

The V gene is TRBV18, the J gene TRBJ1-6; D call uncertain. V lost 4 bases and J 0 bases, leaving 22 bases between the germline ends. Per germline, CDR1 KGHSH and CDR2 LQKENI. The length of the CDR3 is 20 residues. CDR3 region: CASSRNPQLSPSSYNSPLHF. CDR3 coding DNA: TGTGCCAGCTCACGAAATCCCCAACTAAGTCCTAGCTCCTATAATTCACCCCTCCACTTT.

The V call is TRBV6-5, the J call TRBJ1-6, with 8 bases identical to TRBD1. This CDR3 is built from 15 residues. Trimming at V came to 2 bases and at J to 10 bases, leaving 7 bases not matched to a gene. Germline V gene data show CDR1 as MNHEY and CDR2 as SVGAGI. The CDR3 nucleotides are TGTGCCAGCAGTTACGACCAGGGGGCAGGCTCACCCCTCCACTTT. Amino acid sequence: CASSYDQGAGSPLHF.

This clone occurred once. This chain uses TRBV27 with TRBJ1-1, with 8 bases that match TRBD1. This CDR3 region has 14 residues. The germline V gene encodes CDR1 MNHEY and CDR2 SMNVEV (reference sequence). V was pared by 5 bases and J by 6 bases, with 8 bases of the junction left unmatched. This chain's CDR3 is CASSLGQGTAEAFF. In DNA, the CDR3 is TGTGCCAGCAGTCTCGGACAGGGTACGGCTGAAGCTTTCTTT.

V gene TRBV3-1 (or the pseudogene TRBV3-2) combines with J gene TRBJ2-1; 9 bases match TRBD1. V lost 1 base to trimming and J lost 13 bases; unmatched junction nucleotides: 5. CDR1 is LGHDT, CDR2 YNNKEL, per germline (reference sequence). The CDR3 extends over 13 amino acids. CDR3 sequence: CASSQAWGQGQFF. The DNA for the CDR3 is TGTGCCAGCAGCCAAGCTTGGGGACAGGGCCAGTTCTTC.

The chain recombines TRBV12-3 or TRBV12-4 with TRBJ2-1; 11 bases agree with TRBD2. The CDR3 has 13 residues. V lost 5 bases to trimming and J lost 9 bases; unmatched junction nucleotides: 3. CDR3 nucleotides: TGTGCCAGCAGTCAAGGACTAGCGGGTGAGCAGTTCTTC. The encoded protein is CASSQGLAGEQFF.

This rearrangement joins TRBV29-1 to TRBJ2-5; perhaps TRBD1 as D (5 bases). V was cut by 6 bases and J by 4 bases, with 6 bases left in between. This CDR3 contains 10 residues. The germline CDR1 and CDR2 sequences are SQVTM and ANQGSEA. The CDR3 coding sequence is TGCAGCGTGGGGCCAGAGACCCAGTACTTC. As protein: CSVGPETQYF. Drawing the rest from reference TRBV29-1 and TRBJ2-5, the complete variable domain is SAVISQKPSRDICQRGTSLTIQCQVDSQVTMMFWYRQQPGQSLTLIATANQGSEATYESGFVIDKFPISRPNLTFSTLTVSNMSPEDSSIYLCSVGPETQYFGPGTRLLVL.

This chain links TRBV4-3 with TRBJ1-6; TRBD1 might be the D (5 bases). The length of the CDR3 is 16 residues. Per germline, CDR1 LGHNA and CDR2 YSLEER. The ends were cut back, 0 bases at V and 10 bases at J, with 16 bases in the middle. This CDR3 is CASSQDRERGVSPLHF. CDR3 nucleotides: TGCGCCAGCAGCCAAGATCGGGAGAGGGGCGTCTCACCCCTCCACTTT.

The chain recombines TRBV7-2 with TRBJ2-3; D is unresolved. CDR1 is SGHTA, CDR2 FQGNSA, per germline. This CDR3 has 14 amino acids. The V end was cut by 3 bases, the J end by 2 bases, with 9 bases between. The CDR3, as DNA: TGTGCCAGCAGCTTTGGAGACCCCACAGATACGCAGTATTTT. Its protein product is CASSFGDPTDTQYF.

This clone showed up just a few times. The chain recombines TRBV7-2 with TRBJ1-5; the D is unclear. Trimming left V 1 base short and J 10 bases short, with 11 bases between. Per the germline V gene, CDR1 is SGHTA and CDR2 is FQGNSA. The CDR3 sequence is 13 residues long. The DNA for the CDR3 is TGTGCCAGCAGCTTAGGGCCCCTTGAACCCCAGCATTTT. Protein product: CASSLGPLEPQHF.

The J gene is TRBJ2-4, the V gene TRBV5-3; possible D gene TRBD2, 6 bases. TRBV5-3 is sorted into the ORF group, with uncertain function. V was clipped by 4 bases and J by 8 bases, with 22 bases between them. The CDR3 totals 16 residues. CDR3 protein: CARSSPGLVVWDIQYF. In DNA, the CDR3 is TGTGCCAGAAGCAGTCCGGGACTGGTGGTGTGGGACATTCAGTACTTC.

This sequence joins TRBV28 and TRBJ2-1; 7 bases align to TRBD1. V gave up 1 base and J gave up 13 bases; unmatched junction bases: 4. The V gene's germline CDR1 is MDHEN and CDR2 SYDVKM. The CDR3 extends over 12 amino acids. This CDR3 reads CASSLYRGVQFF. The CDR3 region has the DNA TGTGCCAGCAGTTTATACAGGGGCGTACAGTTCTTC.

V and J are TRBV5-1 and TRBJ1-1; D is unresolved. Germline CDR1 reads SGHRS; CDR2 reads YFSETQ. The CDR3 covers 13 residues. With 4 bases removed from V and 1 base from J, the gap between germline ends came to 8 bases. CDR3 region: CASSAGGNTEAFF. DNA of the CDR3: TGCGCCAGCAGCGCGGGTGGGAACACTGAAGCTTTCTTT.

This rearrangement joins TRBV29-1 to TRBJ1-2; TRBD1 aligns across 11 bases. The CDR3 has 14 amino acids. Germline assignment: CDR1 SQVTM and CDR2 ANQGSEA. V lost 1 base to trimming and J lost 4 bases; unmatched junction nucleotides: 2. The CDR3 here is CSVEAGTGGYGYTF. Here the CDR3 DNA reads TGCAGCGTTGAAGCCGGGACAGGGGGCTATGGCTACACCTTC.

CDR3 region: CASSQTGSEKLFF. The CDR3, as DNA: TGTGCCAGCAGCCAAACAGGGTCTGAAAAACTGTTTTTT. The chain employs TRBV3-1 (or the pseudogene TRBV3-2) and TRBJ1-4; tentatively, D is TRBD1 (6 bases). This CDR3 has 13 amino acids. CDR1 LGHDT and CDR2 YNNKEL come from the germline V gene (reference sequence). Trimming took off 2 bases at V and 7 bases at J, with 8 bases between the two ends.

V and J are TRBV11-2 and TRBJ2-7; 10 bases are a match to TRBD1. The CDR3 contains 15 residues. Trimming cost V 3 bases and J 3 bases; bases outside gene matches: 5. CDR1 SGHAT and CDR2 FQNNGV come from the germline V gene. The CDR3 spells CASSFPWDRGYEQYF. CDR3 in DNA: TGTGCCAGCAGCTTCCCCTGGGACAGGGGCTACGAGCAGTACTTC.